This T cell receptor beta chain appears in the sequencing data of a study of PD-1 blockade in mismatch repair-deficient tumors. As for the study in general: Patients had approximately 12 mismatch repair-deficient cancer types, all previously treated and progressing.

Data came from immunoSEQ multiplex PCR; TCRdb stores just in-frame clones and leaves some out. The profile shows approximately 110,000 clones, about 74% of them singletons. The CDR3 is made up of 16 amino acids. The V segment lost 6 bases and the J segment 5 bases; nucleotides outside the gene matches: 13. Per the germline V gene, CDR1 is SQVTM and CDR2 is ANQGSEA. A few pembrolizumab responders had their TCRs sequenced. This chain links TRBV29-1 with TRBJ1-2; 12 bases align to TRBD1. Specimen: peripheral blood, collected 60 weeks after starting pembrolizumab. This clonotype originated in an adult with mismatch repair-deficient cancer. The DNA for the CDR3 is TGCAGCGTGCAACAAGGGACAGGGGGCGTCTTTTATGGCTACACCTTC. It is translated as CSVQQGTGGVFYGYTF.